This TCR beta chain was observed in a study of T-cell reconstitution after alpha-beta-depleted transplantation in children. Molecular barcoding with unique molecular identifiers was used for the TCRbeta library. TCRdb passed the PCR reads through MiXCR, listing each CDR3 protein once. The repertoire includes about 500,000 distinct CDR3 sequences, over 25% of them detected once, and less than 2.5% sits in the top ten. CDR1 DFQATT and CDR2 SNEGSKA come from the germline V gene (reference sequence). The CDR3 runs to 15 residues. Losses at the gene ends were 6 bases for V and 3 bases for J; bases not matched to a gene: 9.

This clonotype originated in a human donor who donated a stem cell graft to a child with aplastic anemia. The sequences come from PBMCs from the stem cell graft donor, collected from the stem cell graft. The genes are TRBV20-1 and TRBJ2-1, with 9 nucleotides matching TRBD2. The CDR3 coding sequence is TGCAGTGCGGGGGAGGTAGCGGGAGACTACAATGAGCAGTTCTTC. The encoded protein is CSAGEVAGDYNEQFF.